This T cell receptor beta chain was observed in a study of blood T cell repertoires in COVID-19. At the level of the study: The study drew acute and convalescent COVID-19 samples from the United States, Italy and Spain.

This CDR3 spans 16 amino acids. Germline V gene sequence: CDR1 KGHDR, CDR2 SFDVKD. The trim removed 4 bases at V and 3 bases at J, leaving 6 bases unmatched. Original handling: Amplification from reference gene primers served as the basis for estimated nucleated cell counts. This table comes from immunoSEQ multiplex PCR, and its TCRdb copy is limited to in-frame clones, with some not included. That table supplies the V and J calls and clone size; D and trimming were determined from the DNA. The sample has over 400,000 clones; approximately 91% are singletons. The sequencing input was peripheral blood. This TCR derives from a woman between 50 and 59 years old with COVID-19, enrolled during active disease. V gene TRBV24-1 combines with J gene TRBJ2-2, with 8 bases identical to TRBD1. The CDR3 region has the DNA TGTGCCACCAGTGAACCTCGGACAGGGCACACCGGGGAGCTGTTTTTT. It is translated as CATSEPRTGHTGELFF.